The clone carrying this T cell receptor (beta chain) was recorded a few times. Its antigen is not identified. This specimen comes from a study of blood T cells in healthy people across ages. Study-level findings and limits: In older individuals, TCR beta diversity per million T cells was lower, falling roughly linearly with age. The lack of PBMC sorting stopped any conclusive naive versus antigen-experienced comparison.

Each of the donors had about 9.9 milliliters of peripheral blood drawn into EDTA-treated Vacutainer tubes. The use of a sample-barcoded 5' primer and a J-beta primer mix characterized a second PCR of roughly 7 to 12 cycles. MiXCR, run by TCRdb on the 5' RACE reads, gives a single entry per CDR3 protein. This sample has hundreds of thousands of distinct CDR3 sequences, with roughly 26% found just once. The material sequenced was blood. This receptor was taken from an elderly woman in good health.

In DNA, the CDR3 is TGTGCCAGCAGTTCCCCCCGGGGGGCCGGGGAGCTGTTTTTT. Translation gives CASSSPRGAGELFF. This sequence joins TRBV6-2 or TRBV6-3 and TRBJ2-2; TRBD2 matches 7 bases. Germline loops: CDR1 MNHEY, CDR2 SVGEGT. The CDR3 has 14 residues. J lost 6 bases, V lost 4 bases, and 5 bases had no gene match.